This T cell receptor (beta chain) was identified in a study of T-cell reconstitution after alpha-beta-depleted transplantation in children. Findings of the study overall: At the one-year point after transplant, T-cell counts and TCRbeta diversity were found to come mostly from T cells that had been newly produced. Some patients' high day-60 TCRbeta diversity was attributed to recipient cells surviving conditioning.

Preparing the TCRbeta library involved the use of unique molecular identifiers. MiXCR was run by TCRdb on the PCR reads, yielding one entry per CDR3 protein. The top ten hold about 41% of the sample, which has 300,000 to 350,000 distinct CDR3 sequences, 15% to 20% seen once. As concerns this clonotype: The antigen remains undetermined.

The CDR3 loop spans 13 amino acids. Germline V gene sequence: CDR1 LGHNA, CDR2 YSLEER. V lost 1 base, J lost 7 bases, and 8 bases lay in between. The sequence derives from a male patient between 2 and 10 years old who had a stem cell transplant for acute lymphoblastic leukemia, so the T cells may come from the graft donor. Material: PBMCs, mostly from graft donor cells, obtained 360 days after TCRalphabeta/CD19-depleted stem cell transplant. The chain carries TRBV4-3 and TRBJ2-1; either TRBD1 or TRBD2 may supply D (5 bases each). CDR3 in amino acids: CASSQAEGNEQFF. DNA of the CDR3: TGCGCCAGCAGCCAAGCTGAGGGGAATGAGCAGTTCTTC.